This T cell receptor (beta chain) was sequenced during a study of cytotoxic CD8 clonotypes in ibrutinib-treated CLL. As for the study in general: The patients, roughly ten relapsed/refractory and approximately 16 treatment-naive, included 17 who were IGHV unmutated.

Produced via immunoSEQ multiplex PCR; TCRdb's table is partial and in-frame only. The sample shows some 200,000 clones, around 70% of them seen only once. This specimen was PBMCs, taken after 24 months of ibrutinib treatment. The TCR originated in a human donor with chronic lymphocytic leukemia.

The CDR3 is CAWRSGFPYF. The CDR3, as DNA: TGTGCCTGGAGAAGTGGGTTTCCCTACTTC. The chain combines TRBV30 with TRBJ2-7; unclear D gene. In germline, CDR1 is GTSNPN, CDR2 SVGIG (reference sequence). Trimming took 3 bases from V and 13 from J, leaving 13 bases between them. The CDR3 extends over 10 amino acids.